These T cell receptor beta chains were read from a single sample in a study of blood T cell repertoires in COVID-19. Sequenced by immunoSEQ multiplex PCR; TCRdb stores in-frame clones only, minus some. The top ten hold under 8% of the sample, which has about 300,000 clones, 88% seen once. Input material: peripheral blood. These receptors originate from a woman aged 30 to 39 who had recovered from COVID-19. CDR3s include the opening cysteine and the closing phenylalanine or tryptophan. D genes are given only for firm matches. Rows give clone size only sometimes, using once, few, many, or a class for an expanded clone.

NA,NA,TRBJ1-6,TRBV15,CATSRGHSNSPLHF,TGTGCCACCAGCAGAGGACACAGTAATTCACCCCTCCACTTT
NA,NA,TRBJ2-1,TRBV7-4,CASTEEVDNEQFF,TGTGCCAGCACTGAGGAAGTCGACAATGAGCAGTTCTTC
NA,NA,TRBJ1-2,TRBV21-1,CASSRDRTYYGYTF,TGTGCCAGCAGCAGAGACAGGACCTACTATGGCTACACCTTC
NA,TRBD1,TRBJ2-3,TRBV30,CAWSSGQGRDTQYF,TGTGCCTGGAGTTCGGGACAGGGGAGAGATACGCAGTATTTT
once,NA,TRBJ2-7,TRBV6-5,CASSRTLDSYEQYF,TGTGCCAGCAGCCGGACACTGGACTCCTACGAGCAGTACTTC
NA,TRBD1,TRBJ1-6,TRBV19,CASREGTDNSPLHF,TGTGCCAGTAGGGAAGGGACAGATAATTCACCCCTCCACTTT
few,NA,TRBJ1-1,TRBV19,CASKYEQYNTEAFF,TGTGCCAGTAAATATGAACAATACAACACTGAAGCTTTCTTT
few,NA,TRBJ2-3,TRBV7-2,CASSSASSDTQYF,TGTGCCAGCAGCTCAGCGTCCTCAGATACGCAGTATTTT
NA,NA,TRBJ1-2,TRBV6-6,CASSYSYRDGYTF,TGTGCCAGCAGTTACTCGTACAGGGATGGCTACACCTTC
NA,TRBD1,TRBJ2-2,TRBV7-9,CASSYGDRDTGELFF,TGTGCCAGCAGCTACGGCGACAGGGACACCGGGGAGCTGTTTTTT
many,TRBD1,TRBJ1-5,TRBV2,CASKETGGSNQPQHF,TGTGCCAGCAAGGAAACAGGGGGTAGCAATCAGCCCCAGCATTTT
NA,TRBD2,TRBJ2-1,TRBV3-1/TRBV3-2,CASSGLENEQFF,TGTGCCAGCAGCGGACTAGAGAATGAGCAGTTCTTC
NA,NA,TRBJ1-4,TRBV7-8,CASSLAGFLATNEKLFF,TGTGCCAGCAGCTTAGCCGGTTTCCTTGCAACTAATGAAAAACTGTTTTTT
NA,TRBD1,TRBJ1-5,TRBV28,CASSPMDRVSDQPQHF,TGTGCCAGCAGTCCGATGGACAGGGTTTCAGATCAGCCCCAGCATTTT